The present entry profiles one T cell receptor beta chain with its context. The RNA, about 0.5 to 1 ug, was put through reverse transcription using random hexamers. TCR beta CDR3 was amplified by immunoSEQ multiplex PCR. This amplification extended across 54 Vbeta and 13 Jbeta segments. TCRdb ran MiXCR on the immunoSEQ multiplex PCR reads and lists one entry per CDR3 protein. The sample contains approximately 83,000 distinct CDR3 sequences, around 94% of which appear only once. This record belongs to a study of CD8 T cells in Susac syndrome. The length of the CDR3 is 14 residues. The germline V gene encodes CDR1 MNHEY and CDR2 SVGEGT. V was clipped by 5 bases and J by 6 bases; unmatched bases: 7.

The chain has TRBV6-2 or TRBV6-3 and TRBJ2-7, with 10 bases that match TRBD1. Sequencing input: CD8+ T cells from PBMCs. The origin of this receptor is a human donor with Susac syndrome. The CDR3 DNA follows: TGTGCCAGCAGTCATTGGGACAGGGGACGCGAGCAGTACTTC. This codes for CASSHWDRGREQYF.